Given below is one TCR beta chain in context. The antigen this receptor binds is unknown. No clone much larger than this one lies a single base away; base qualities are absent. The trial excluded patients who had a history of autoimmune disease or who were on systemic immunosuppression. In every dose cohort, peripheral blood was drawn for TCR sequencing at baseline, cycle 4 day 1, and cycle 7 day 1. The samples were taken from a phase I, first-in-human, multicenter, open-label dose-escalation trial of ivuxolimab. Adults with locally advanced or metastatic melanoma, renal cell, hepatocellular, or head and neck squamous cell carcinoma were enrolled in the trial. Before TCR sequencing, CD4+ and CD8+ T cells were separately sorted from peripheral blood. This record belongs to a study of OX40 agonist ivuxolimab in advanced cancers. General notes on the study: Ivuxolimab was an agonistic, fully human IgG2 monoclonal antibody directed against OX40 (CD134), a costimulatory receptor. Prior anti-PD-1, anti-PD-L1 or anti-CTLA-4 therapy was permitted, and checkpoint inhibitors had been received by roughly 42% of dose-escalation patients. Peripheral TCRbeta sequencing was intended to test whether TCR sequence diversity was altered and clonal T-cell expansion was caused by ivuxolimab. Intravenous ivuxolimab was administered to patients every 2 weeks at six dose levels: 0.01, 0.1, 0.3, 1.5, 3 and 10 mg/kg. The paper reports the monotherapy dose-escalation portion (N of about 50 patients) of the phase I ivuxolimab trial. Partial responses occurred in three dose-escalation patients: two with cutaneous melanoma and one with hepatocellular carcinoma. In the dose-escalation cohort, 82.7% of patients were male, and the mean age was approximately 64 years, with a range of roughly 20 to 85. Among the approximately 50 dose-escalation patients, roughly 20 had hepatocellular carcinoma, around 15 melanoma, 9 renal cell carcinoma and 9 head and neck cancer.

Reading from cysteine to phenylalanine, the CDR3 counts 14 amino acids. Just the 42-base CDR3 DNA is kept, in frame starting at base 1. The germline V gene yields MNHNS for CDR1 and SASEGT for CDR2. Compared with germline, V lacks 6 bases and J lacks 3 bases; bases without a gene match: 0. Study-level results and caveats: In the 0.1-3.0 mg/kg groups, partial responders had among the lowest normalized peripheral clonal expansion, particularly in CD8+ T cells. After ivuxolimab, expanded clones were on average more numerous among CD8+ T cells than among CD4+ T cells. Clonal expansion of both CD4+ and CD8+ blood T cells was observed from baseline to week 6 at doses 0.1 to 3.0 mg/kg. Antigen specificity was not determined for the clonally expanded peripheral T cells. Low levels of normalized T-cell clonal expansion were also seen in some patients who did not respond.

Genomic DNA was isolated from the sorted cells so that the TCRbeta CDR3 region could be sequenced. The immunoSEQ Assay was used to sequence the TCRbeta CDR3 regions. TCRdb obtained this table from immuneACCESS and retained in-frame rearrangements with V and J assigned. These tables miss some clones; where compared with another copy, unresolved V genes account for less than half of the shortfall, and the remainder is unexplained. For this sample the table gives more than 45,000 clones, of which about 81% were detected only once. The biggest ten clones account for approximately 0.7% of the sample. In this chain, TRBV6-1 is recombined with TRBJ2-1, and 12 junction bases match TRBD2. This material consisted of CD4+ or CD8+ T cells sorted from blood, taken in a trial of the OX40 agonist ivuxolimab. The sequence derives from an adult with an advanced solid tumor such as melanoma, head and neck, liver or kidney cancer. The CDR3 protein sequence reads: CASRTSGGYNEQFF. The DNA is TGTGCCAGCAGGACTAGCGGGGGCTACAATGAGCAGTTCTTC.